The rows below give T cell receptor beta chains drawn from one sample of a study of blood T cells in healthy people across ages. TCRdb fed the 5' RACE reads into MiXCR, producing one record per CDR3 protein. The sample comprises around 800,000 distinct CDR3 sequences, 53% of which are singletons, and approximately 40% rests with the top ten. Source material: blood. These TCRs come from a man older than 75 in good health. The CDR3 runs from the conserved cysteine through the conserved F or W. Fields, in order: D gene, J gene, V gene, clone size, CDR3 protein, CDR3 DNA. A D gene is named only where the DNA matches it firmly. Expanded clones get a size class; other rows say once, few or many, or leave the size out.

-,TRBJ2-7,TRBV5-1,few,CASSLFSRDEQYF,TGCGCCAGCAGCTTGTTTTCCAGGGACGAGCAGTACTTC
-,TRBJ2-2,TRBV5-1,few,CASSLGQTGELFF,TGTGCCAGCAGCTTGGGGCAGACCGGGGAGCTGTTTTTT
-,TRBJ1-4,TRBV12-3/TRBV12-4,-,CASSKDIPNEKLFF,TGTGCCAGCAGTAAGGACATACCCAATGAAAAACTGTTTTTT
-,TRBJ1-2,TRBV28,-,CASSLSGTGNYGYTF,TGTGCCAGCAGTTTGTCAGGGACGGGGAACTATGGCTACACCTTC
-,TRBJ2-7,TRBV3-1,-,CASSQGVYYEQYF,TGTGCCAGCAGCCAAGGTGTTTACTACGAGCAGTACTTC
-,TRBJ1-2,TRBV7-2,-,CASSPLAGYGYTF,TGTGCCAGCAGCCCTCTCGCAGGGTATGGCTACACCTTC
-,TRBJ2-7,TRBV2,-,CASSPDLPPYF,TGTGCCAGCAGCCCAGATCTCCCGCCGTACTTC
-,TRBJ2-5,TRBV11-2,-,CASSSRLVGNEQYF,TGTGCCAGCAGCTCCCGACTAGTAGGCAATGAGCAGTACTTC
-,TRBJ2-4,TRBV10-3,-,CAISESPLPSTSAKNIQYF,TGTGCCATCAGTGAGTCCCCCCTACCTAGCACCTCGGCCAAAAACATTCAGTACTTC
-,TRBJ1-2,TRBV29-1,few,CSVEVKGHLYGYTF,TGCAGCGTTGAAGTGAAGGGTCACCTCTATGGCTACACCTTC
-,TRBJ1-6,TRBV28,-,CASIRQGQREPLHF,TGTGCCAGCATCCGCCAAGGGCAGAGGGAACCCCTCCACTTT
-,TRBJ2-7,TRBV15,-,CATSGDLGFDNYEQYF,TGTGCCACCAGCGGGGATCTGGGGTTCGACAACTACGAGCAGTACTTC
-,TRBJ2-7,TRBV7-8,-,CASSLIVGTGAEQYF,TGTGCCAGCAGCTTAATTGTCGGGACGGGGGCCGAGCAGTACTTC
-,TRBJ1-2,TRBV20-1,once,CSARGISGYTF,TGCAGTGCTAGAGGGATAAGTGGCTACACCTTC
TRBD2,TRBJ2-5,TRBV6-6,-,CASSYWGGETQYF,TGTGCCAGCAGTTACTGGGGGGGGGAGACCCAGTACTTC
-,TRBJ2-4,TRBV27,-,CASSLIGDERYF,TGTGCCAGCAGTTTAATAGGCGACGAGCGGTACTTC
TRBD1,TRBJ2-7,TRBV6-5,-,CASRPKTGAYEQYF,TGTGCCAGCAGACCCAAGACAGGGGCCTACGAGCAGTACTTC
TRBD1,TRBJ1-1,TRBV24-1,-,CATRDRGPNTEAFF,TGTGCCACCCGGGACAGGGGGCCGAACACTGAAGCTTTCTTT
-,TRBJ2-3,TRBV6-6,once,CAGRPGGSSDTQYF,TGTGCCGGTAGGCCCGGAGGTTCATCAGATACGCAGTATTTT
TRBD1,TRBJ2-3,TRBV9,few,CASSQSDRADTQYF,TGTGCCAGCAGCCAATCGGACAGGGCAGATACGCAGTATTTT
-,TRBJ2-1,TRBV10-2,few,CASKNPNEQFF,TGCGCCAGCAAGAACCCCAATGAGCAGTTCTTC
-,TRBJ2-3,TRBV20-1,-,CSASSRHGHRYAYF,TGCAGTGCTAGTTCCAGACACGGGCACAGATACGCGTATTTT
TRBD2,TRBJ2-3,TRBV3-1,few,CASSQGSGNTDTQYF,TGTGCCAGCAGCCAAGGGAGCGGGAACACAGATACGCAGTATTTT
-,TRBJ1-2,TRBV12-3/TRBV12-4,-,CAAGLGSGYTF,TGTGCCGCTGGGTTGGGCAGCGGCTACACCTTC
-,TRBJ2-5,TRBV6-5,-,CASSGNFQETQYF,TGTGCCAGCAGTGGGAACTTCCAAGAGACCCAGTACTTC
-,TRBJ1-2,TRBV20-1,-,CSLAPQGYGYTF,TGCAGCCTTGCCCCACAGGGCTATGGCTACACCTTC
-,TRBJ2-7,TRBV20-1,many,CSARDIQRYEQYF,TGCAGTGCTAGAGATATACAGAGATACGAGCAGTACTTC
TRBD1,TRBJ1-5,TRBV20-1,-,CSATGPTGAQHF,TGCAGTGCTACCGGTCCGACAGGGGCTCAGCATTTT
TRBD2,TRBJ2-1,TRBV7-9,-,CASSPGFSGSFFNEQFF,TGTGCCAGCAGCCCGGGATTTAGCGGGAGTTTTTTTAATGAGCAGTTCTTC
TRBD2,TRBJ2-5,TRBV12-3/TRBV12-4,-,CASSPPSGAQETQYF,TGTGCCAGCAGCCCTCCTAGCGGGGCCCAAGAGACCCAGTACTTC
-,TRBJ2-4,TRBV30,-,CAWSAGSPRNIQYF,TGTGCCTGGAGTGCGGGGTCCCCTAGAAACATTCAGTACTTC
-,TRBJ2-5,TRBV25-1,few,CASSPPGLFGTQYF,TGTGCCAGCAGTCCTCCGGGACTGTTCGGGACCCAGTACTTC
TRBD2,TRBJ2-1,TRBV20-1,-,CSARGDAGTSGYNEQFF,TGCAGTGCTAGAGGCGATGCCGGGACTAGCGGGTACAATGAGCAGTTCTTC
-,TRBJ1-2,TRBV27,few,CASSLKTPVYGYTF,TGTGCCAGCAGCCTTAAGACCCCCGTCTATGGCTACACCTTC
TRBD2,TRBJ2-3,TRBV29-1,few,CSVEEWTSGDTQYF,TGCAGCGTTGAAGAATGGACTAGTGGAGATACGCAGTATTTT
TRBD1,TRBJ2-7,TRBV20-1,once,CSASKGQGTYEQYF,TGCAGTGCCTCGAAAGGACAGGGGACCTACGAGCAGTACTTC
TRBD1,TRBJ2-2,TRBV3-1,-,CASSYRQGPGELFF,TGTGCCAGCAGCTACCGACAGGGCCCCGGGGAGCTGTTTTTT
-,TRBJ2-1,TRBV6-5,-,CASSRTKSEQFF,TGTGCCAGCAGCCGGACTAAGAGTGAGCAGTTCTTC
-,TRBJ1-6,TRBV12-3/TRBV12-4,-,CASSLLGFREAPLHF,TGTGCCAGCAGCCTACTTGGGTTTAGGGAAGCACCCCTCCACTTT
TRBD2,TRBJ2-3,TRBV20-1,-,CSAQITIAGLTDTQYF,TGCAGTGCCCAAATCACCATAGCGGGCCTCACAGATACGCAGTATTTT
TRBD2,TRBJ2-7,TRBV27,-,CASNPSGTNEQYF,TGTGCCAGCAATCCATCCGGGACTAACGAGCAGTACTTC
-,TRBJ2-5,TRBV29-1,-,CSVFQGSETQYF,TGCAGCGTTTTTCAGGGAAGTGAGACCCAGTACTTC
TRBD1,TRBJ1-2,TRBV20-1,-,CSATGGDGYTF,TGCAGTGCTACAGGGGGCGATGGCTACACCTTC
-,TRBJ2-1,TRBV5-1,few,CASSKGGTVAYNEQFF,TGCGCCAGCAGCAAGGGCGGGACAGTCGCCTACAATGAGCAGTTCTTC
-,TRBJ2-7,TRBV28,-,CASRVGVSYEQYF,TGTGCCAGCAGGGTGGGGGTATCCTACGAGCAGTACTTC
TRBD2,TRBJ2-7,TRBV7-9,-,CASSPREVPYEQYF,TGTGCCAGCAGCCCACGGGAGGTCCCCTACGAGCAGTACTTC
-,TRBJ1-5,TRBV2,-,CASAAGQGNQPQHF,TGTGCCAGCGCGGCGGGGCAGGGCAATCAGCCCCAGCATTTT
-,TRBJ2-7,TRBV6-1,few,CASSGKSYEQYF,TGTGCCAGCAGTGGCAAATCCTACGAGCAGTACTTC
-,TRBJ2-4,TRBV7-2,-,CASSFRGKNIQYF,TGTGCCAGCAGCTTCAGGGGCAAAAACATTCAGTACTTC
-,TRBJ2-1,TRBV2,-,CASSGAGTPGEQFF,TGTGCCAGCAGTGGAGCCGGGACTCCCGGTGAGCAGTTCTTC
TRBD2,TRBJ2-1,TRBV4-1,-,CASSQSLLLARSSYNEQFF,TGCGCCAGCAGCCAATCCCTCTTACTAGCGCGTAGCTCCTACAATGAGCAGTTCTTC
TRBD2,TRBJ2-5,TRBV5-1,few,CASSTGLAGAAETQYF,TGCGCCAGCAGCACGGGACTAGCGGGAGCAGCTGAGACCCAGTACTTC
TRBD2,TRBJ2-1,TRBV27,-,CASRGGHLKGNEQFF,TGTGCCAGCAGGGGAGGGCACCTTAAAGGCAATGAGCAGTTCTTC
-,TRBJ2-1,TRBV9,few,CASSEGYNEQFF,TGTGCCAGCAGCGAGGGGTACAATGAGCAGTTCTTC
TRBD1,TRBJ2-7,TRBV13,-,CASSHRDRAYEQYF,TGTGCCAGCAGCCACCGGGACAGGGCTTACGAGCAGTACTTC
-,TRBJ1-6,TRBV12-3/TRBV12-4,few,CASTGGRQNSPLHF,TGTGCCAGCACCGGGGGACGGCAAAATTCACCCCTCCACTTT
TRBD1,TRBJ2-1,TRBV3-1,few,CASSQDRGQGNEQFF,TGTGCCAGCAGCCAAGATAGGGGACAGGGTAACGAGCAGTTCTTC
-,TRBJ2-3,TRBV20-1,-,CSAEDGTSTDTQYF,TGCAGTGCTGAGGACGGGACTAGCACAGATACGCAGTATTTT
TRBD2,TRBJ2-1,TRBV11-3,-,CASSGTSAEQFF,TGTGCCAGCAGCGGGACTAGCGCCGAGCAGTTCTTC